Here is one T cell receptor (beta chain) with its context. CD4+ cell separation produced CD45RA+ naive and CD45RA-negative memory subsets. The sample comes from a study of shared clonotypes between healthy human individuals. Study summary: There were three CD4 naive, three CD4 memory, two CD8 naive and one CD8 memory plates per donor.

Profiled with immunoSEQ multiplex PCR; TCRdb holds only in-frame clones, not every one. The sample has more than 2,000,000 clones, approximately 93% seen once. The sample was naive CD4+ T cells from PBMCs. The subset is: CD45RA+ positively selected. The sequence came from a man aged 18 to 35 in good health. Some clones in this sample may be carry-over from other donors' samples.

The chain's CDR3 is CSVTGTLIYEQYF. The CDR3 region has the DNA TGCAGCGTGACCGGGACTCTAATCTACGAGCAGTACTTC. The rearrangement links TRBV29-1 to TRBJ2-7, with D possibly TRBD2 on 6 matching bases. CDR1 and CDR2 from the germline V gene are SQVTM and ANQGSEA. This CDR3 has 13 residues. Trimming cost V 6 bases and J 3 bases, with 15 bases left between them.